One sample yielded the 5 T cell receptor beta chains listed below, sequenced in a study of technical replicates of blood from a few donors. Method: immunoSEQ multiplex PCR; TCRdb's copy keeps in-frame clones and lacks some. The sample gives more than 60,000 clones, 85% to 95% of which show up once; 0.41% is in the top ten. The sequenced sample was T cells isolated from PBMCs. These receptor sequences come from a human donor in good health.

This rearrangement joins TRBV2 to TRBJ2-7; the D gene is possibly TRBD2 (6 bases). The V and J ends lost 9 bases and 1 base respectively, with 10 bases between them. Germline-derived CDR1 and CDR2 are SNHLY and FYNNEI. The CDR3 has 12 residues. CDR3 region: CARMGTSYEQYF. DNA for the CDR3: TGTGCCAGGATGGGGACTTCCTACGAGCAGTACTTC.

CDR3 coding DNA: TGTGCCAGCAGTGTTTCGACCGGGACTAGCGGGAGATCAGATACGCAGTATTTT. Translation gives CASSVSTGTSGRSDTQYF. V is TRBV2 and J is TRBJ2-3, with 14 bases aligning to TRBD2. V trimming: 4 bases; J trimming: 4 bases; junction bases outside the gene matches: 10. This CDR3 has 18 residues. Per germline, CDR1 SNHLY and CDR2 FYNNEI.

V is TRBV7-9 and J is TRBJ2-1; 10 bases agree with TRBD2. The CDR3 loop spans 17 amino acids. V shed 4 bases, J shed 4 bases, and the junction held 10 bases outside the gene matches. Germline V gene data show CDR1 as SEHNR and CDR2 as FQNEAQ (reference sequence). In DNA form, the CDR3 reads TGTGCCAGCAGCTCTTTAAGAACTAGCGGGGCTTACAATGAGCAGTTCTTC. The encoded protein is CASSSLRTSGAYNEQFF.

The chain joins TRBV27 to TRBJ1-2; weak D call: TRBD1 (6 bases). The CDR3 consists of 18 residues. V lost 2 bases and J 5 bases, leaving 24 bases between the germline ends. The germline V gene encodes CDR1 MNHEY and CDR2 SMNVEV (reference sequence). CDR3 residues: CASSLKFTPQGPWYGYTF. The CDR3 DNA reads as TGTGCCAGCAGTTTAAAATTTACCCCACAGGGACCGTGGTATGGCTACACCTTC.

This rearrangement joins TRBV28 to TRBJ2-7, with 7 nucleotides matching TRBD1. Germline values: CDR1 MDHEN, CDR2 SYDVKM. Trimming took 6 bases from V and 2 from J; bases not matched to a gene: 4. This CDR3 region has 13 residues. The CDR3 here is CASRGTVPYEQYF. In DNA, the CDR3 is TGTGCCAGCAGGGGGACAGTACCCTACGAGCAGTACTTC.